This TCR beta chain stems from a study of blood T cell repertoires in COVID-19. Study details: Researchers got acute and convalescent COVID-19 samples from the United States, Italy and Spain.

This clone was seen a few times. This CDR3 is 13 amino acids long. V was clipped by 4 bases and J by 3 bases; unmatched bases: 2. Germline V gives CDR1 MGHRA, CDR2 YSYEKL. The study drew participants aged about 18 to 95 years from roughly 25 US areas. Allocation to cohorts depended on clinical history reported by the participants. Original processing methods: Estimates of nucleated cell counts were drawn from the amplification of reference gene primers. TCRdb's table, derived via immunoSEQ multiplex PCR, lists solely in-frame clones and lacks some. The V and J calls and clone size are taken from that table; D and trimming were inferred from the DNA. The sample comprises about 470,000 clones, 75% to 90% of which are singletons, and about 0.7% rests with the top ten.

The sequenced sample was PBMCs or T cells enriched from blood (not recorded which). This TCR came from a woman aged 18-35 years who had recovered from COVID-19. V gene TRBV4-1 combines with J gene TRBJ1-2; TRBD1 aligns across 7 bases. The CDR3 is CASSPDRDYGYTF. The CDR3 DNA reads as TGCGCCAGCAGCCCTGACAGGGACTATGGCTACACCTTC.